Below, 25 T cell receptor beta chains from the same sample are listed, as sequenced in a study of CD8 T cells in ankylosing spondylitis. TCRdb re-analysed the 5' RACE reads in MiXCR, keeping a single row per CDR3 protein. The sample holds over 700,000 distinct CDR3 sequences, over 15% seen once. Regarding the study as a whole: What seemed typical of ankylosing spondylitis blood was a TCR beta motif built from roughly 8 highly homologous variants.

The antigens for these receptors are not known. The sample was blood, either unsorted or a sorted T cell fraction (not recorded which). All receptors come from a male donor with ankylosing spondylitis.

The rearrangement uses TRBV7-2 and TRBJ2-3, with 8 bases that match TRBD2. Germline assignment: CDR1 SGHTA and CDR2 FQGNSA. After removal of 6 bases from V and 6 bases from J, the junction contained 11 bases not matched to a gene. This CDR3 has 15 amino acids. In nucleotides, the CDR3 is TGTGCCAGCAGTCCCGGGGGACTAGGGGGTGATACGCAGTATTTT. It yields the protein CASSPGGLGGDTQYF.

The chain uses TRBV10-1 and TRBJ2-3, with D unresolved. This CDR3 contains 15 residues. From germline, CDR1 is WNHNN and CDR2 SYGVQD (reference sequence). V shed 0 bases and J shed 3 bases, with 10 bases lying between them. In DNA, the CDR3 is TGCGCCAGCAGTGAGTCGCGACGGCCGACAGATACGCAGTATTTT. Residues: CASSESRRPTDTQYF.

This clonotype has only a few counts. The chain couples TRBV27 to TRBJ2-1, with TRBD1 matching over 10 bases. The CDR3 contains 18 residues. The junction had 7 bases not matched to a gene; V was cut back by 2 bases and J by 0 bases. The V gene's germline CDR1 is MNHEY and CDR2 SMNVEV (reference sequence). In nucleotides, the CDR3 is TGTGCCAGCAGTTTAGGGGACAGGGGCTATAGCTCCTACAATGAGCAGTTCTTC. This sequence encodes CASSLGDRGYSSYNEQFF.

The V gene is TRBV27, the J gene TRBJ2-7, with TRBD1 matching over 8 bases. J was trimmed by 4 bases and V by 3 bases; bases with no gene match: 8. Germline V gene data show CDR1 as MNHEY and CDR2 as SMNVEV (reference sequence). The CDR3 contains 15 residues. CDR3 protein: CASSFFGQGQYEQYF. Here the CDR3 DNA reads TGTGCCAGCAGTTTCTTCGGACAGGGCCAGTACGAGCAGTACTTC.

This chain joins TRBV7-2 and TRBJ2-1, with 7 bases lining up with TRBD2. The CDR3 extends over 15 amino acids. CDR1 is SGHTA, CDR2 FQGNSA, per germline. V shed 4 bases, J shed 2 bases, and the junction held 5 bases outside the gene matches. CDR3 amino acids: CASSYSGRTYNEQFF. For the CDR3, the DNA is TGTGCCAGCAGCTATAGCGGGCGAACCTACAATGAGCAGTTCTTC.

This clonotype was counted only a few times. The chain uses TRBV29-1 and TRBJ2-2; 9 nucleotides agree with TRBD2. Germline loops: CDR1 SQVTM, CDR2 ANQGSEA. The CDR3 sequence is 15 residues long. V shed 1 base, J shed 8 bases, and the junction held 8 bases outside the gene matches. CDR3 coding DNA: TGCAGCGTTGAAGGACTAGCGGAGGGGCTAGGGGAGCTGTTTTTT. Translating it yields CSVEGLAEGLGELFF.

This clonotype appeared a few times. The DNA for the CDR3 is TGCAGTGCTAGTGGCCAGCTGCCTTACGAGCAGTACTTC. The encoded protein is CSASGQLPYEQYF. The rearrangement joins TRBV20-1 to TRBJ2-7; D uncertain. Trimming shortened V by 3 bases and J by 4 bases, and 13 bases separated the two germline ends. The length of the CDR3 is 13 residues. Germline loops: CDR1 DFQATT, CDR2 SNEGSKA (reference sequence).

In this sample, this clonotype turned up a few times. The rearrangement links TRBV11-2 to TRBJ2-1; 9 bases fit TRBD2. The CDR3 totals 16 residues. The germline gives CDR1 SGHAT, CDR2 FQNNGV. V was clipped by 5 bases and J by 0 bases; unmatched bases: 5. CDR3 sequence reads: CASSVTTSGSYNEQFF. The CDR3 nucleotides read TGTGCCAGCAGCGTAACGACTAGCGGCTCCTACAATGAGCAGTTCTTC.

The table lists this clonotype with many counts. The chain has TRBV20-1 and TRBJ2-5; D ambiguous. Between the trimmed V and J ends, which lost 1 base and 4 bases, there was a span of 10 bases. The CDR3 length is 13 residues. Germline values: CDR1 DFQATT, CDR2 SNEGSKA (reference sequence). CDR3 amino acids: CSARVGSTETQYF. In DNA, the CDR3 is TGCAGTGCTAGAGTGGGCTCTACAGAGACCCAGTACTTC.

This clonotype was seen repeatedly, ten times or more. This chain connects TRBV5-1 to TRBJ1-1, with TRBD1 as a possible D gene (6 bases). Germline CDR1 and CDR2: SGHRS and YFSETQ. The CDR3 contains 15 residues. The germline V and J ends were trimmed by 4 bases and 6 bases, with 19 bases remaining between them. As DNA, the CDR3 is TGCGCCAGCAGCACACTGGGGGCCTCAGGCGCTGAAGCTTTCTTT. It specifies CASSTLGASGAEAFF.

The chain joins TRBV12-3 or TRBV12-4 to TRBJ2-2; D possibly uses TRBD1 or TRBD2 (6 bases each). The CDR3 runs to 15 residues. Trimming left V 7 bases short and J 7 bases short, with 19 bases between. Written as DNA, the CDR3 is TGTGCCAGCACAACAACCGGGGGCAGGGGCGGGGAGCTGTTTTTT. This sequence encodes CASTTTGGRGGELFF.

This clonotype was seen at least ten times. The V and J genes are TRBV20-1 and TRBJ2-3, with TRBD2 identical over 8 bases. From germline, CDR1 is DFQATT and CDR2 SNEGSKA (reference sequence). The CDR3 totals 14 residues. The J segment lost 6 bases and the V segment lost 3 bases, leaving 8 bases of the junction unmatched. CDR3 in amino acids: CSARAGGGTDTQYF. CDR3 nucleotides: TGCAGTGCTAGGGCGGGAGGAGGGACGGATACGCAGTATTTT.

This clonotype was picked up a small number of times. The CDR3 is CASTPSGSGSNEQFF. CDR3 DNA sequence: TGTGCCAGCACCCCTAGCGGGAGTGGGTCCAATGAGCAGTTCTTC. This chain uses TRBV12-3 or TRBV12-4 with TRBJ2-1; 10 bases fit TRBD2. The CDR3 contains 15 residues. Losses at the gene ends were 7 bases for V and 6 bases for J; bases not matched to a gene: 9.

The J gene is TRBJ1-1, the V gene TRBV7-2; D is possibly TRBD1 (5 bases). CDR1 SGHTA and CDR2 FQGNSA come from the germline V gene. The CDR3 has 15 amino acids. V dropped 4 bases and J dropped 2 bases, with 14 bases sitting between them. The CDR3 nucleotides read TGTGCCAGCAGCTGGGGGATCGGGAGTAACACTGAAGCTTTCTTT. This gives the protein CASSWGIGSNTEAFF.

The chain carries TRBV20-1 and TRBJ2-7; tentatively, D is TRBD1 (5 bases). The germline gives CDR1 DFQATT, CDR2 SNEGSKA (reference sequence). The CDR3 has 11 amino acids. Trimming took 5 bases from V and 4 from J, leaving 9 bases between them. CDR3 residues: CSAARVYEQYF. Written as DNA, the CDR3 is TGCAGTGCTGCCAGGGTGTACGAGCAGTACTTC.

Only a few counts were recorded for this clonotype. The chain links TRBV4-2 to TRBJ2-2, with TRBD1 as a possible D gene (6 bases). The CDR3 contains 16 residues. Germline V CDR1 and CDR2: LGHNA, YNFKEQ. Trimming took 5 bases from V and 0 from J, leaving 13 bases between them. The CDR3 sequence: CASSNTGTPNTGELFF. CDR3 nucleotides: TGTGCCAGCAGCAATACCGGGACACCGAACACCGGGGAGCTGTTTTTT.

The chain carries TRBV7-9 and TRBJ2-1; D remains ambiguous. CDR3 size: 13 residues. Germline loops: CDR1 SEHNR, CDR2 FQNEAQ (reference sequence). Trimming took 5 bases from V and 8 from J, leaving 13 bases between them. The CDR3 bases are TGTGCCAGCAGCCCAGGACCAGCCGATGAGCAGTTCTTC. As protein: CASSPGPADEQFF.

This clonotype was observed a handful of times. J is TRBJ1-1 and V is TRBV29-1, with 8 bases that match TRBD1. Trimming took 5 bases from V and 3 from J; bases not matched to a gene: 8. The V gene's germline CDR1 is SQVTM and CDR2 ANQGSEA. This CDR3 region has 14 residues. CDR3 sequence: CSVLLQGVYTEAFF. The CDR3, as DNA: TGCAGCGTTCTGTTACAGGGGGTTTACACTGAAGCTTTCTTT.

This clonotype occurred a few times. The chain has TRBV29-1 and TRBJ2-1, with D hard to call. V was pared by 1 base and J by 6 bases, with 10 bases between. The CDR3 runs 13 residues. CDR1 is SQVTM, CDR2 ANQGSEA, per germline. The CDR3 sequence: CSVEVGRRNEQFF. CDR3 in DNA: TGCAGCGTTGAAGTGGGCAGGCGCAATGAGCAGTTCTTC.

This clonotype showed up many times. The DNA of the CDR3 is TGTGCCAGCTCACTACAGGGAAGCGGCACTGAAGCTTTCTTT. Residues: CASSLQGSGTEAFF. The V call is TRBV18, the J call TRBJ1-1; possible D gene TRBD1, 6 bases. CDR1 and CDR2 (germline): KGHSH, LQKENI. Trimming cost V 4 bases and J 4 bases, with 13 bases left between them. This CDR3 has 14 amino acids.

This chain joins TRBV7-9 and TRBJ2-7; 8 bases agree with TRBD2. Germline CDR1 and CDR2: SEHNR and FQNEAQ (reference sequence). The CDR3 runs 15 residues. The ends lost 1 base at V and 4 bases at J; junction bases unmatched: 6. The CDR3 protein is CASSLGAGAFYEQYF. The CDR3 DNA sequence: TGTGCCAGCAGCTTAGGAGCGGGAGCGTTTTACGAGCAGTACTTC.

The chain has TRBV29-1 and TRBJ2-3; 9 nucleotides match TRBD1. The CDR3 sequence is 14 residues long. CDR1 SQVTM and CDR2 ANQGSEA come from the germline V gene. With 4 bases clipped from V and 0 bases from J, the junction kept 2 bases outside the gene matches. In DNA, the CDR3 is TGCAGCGTTGCCGGGACAGGGAGCACAGATACGCAGTATTTT. Its translation: CSVAGTGSTDTQYF.

This clonotype has just a few counts. V gene TRBV18 combines with J gene TRBJ2-7; a possible D gene is TRBD1 (6 bases). V lost 6 bases and J 5 bases, leaving 17 bases between the germline ends. CDR1 KGHSH and CDR2 LQKENI come from the germline V gene. The CDR3 sequence is 14 residues long. CDR3 DNA: TGTGCCAGCTCTCACCCCGACACAGGGCACGAGCAGTACTTC. Its translation is CASSHPDTGHEQYF.

V usage is TRBV19 and J usage is TRBJ1-3, with TRBD1 as a possible D gene (6 bases). Germline loops: CDR1 LNHDA, CDR2 SQIVND (reference sequence). Trimming cost V 4 bases and J 8 bases, with 9 bases left between them. The CDR3 spans 12 residues. The CDR3 is CASSNRADTIYF. CDR3 bases: TGTGCCAGTAGTAACAGGGCGGACACCATATATTTT.

This clonotype was picked up a small number of times. This chain joins TRBV28 and TRBJ2-7; TRBD1 matches 7 bases. V trimming: 7 bases; J trimming: 3 bases; junction bases outside the gene matches: 15. Germline assignment: CDR1 MDHEN and CDR2 SYDVKM. The CDR3 runs 16 residues. The CDR3, as DNA: TGTGCCAGCACCTCATGGGACAGAACGGACGACTACGAGCAGTACTTC. Translation: CASTSWDRTDDYEQYF.